This T cell receptor beta chain comes out of a study of identical twins. Each CDR3 protein is one row after TCRdb ran MiXCR on the 5' RACE reads. The sample lists 500,000 to 600,000 distinct CDR3 sequences; 22% were seen once. As to this clonotype: Its specificity is not known.

V was pared by 5 bases and J by 5 bases, with 10 bases of the junction left unmatched. This CDR3 has 15 residues. Germline values: CDR1 MNHNS, CDR2 SASEGT. Study findings and constraints: Out-of-frame alpha sequences common to twins exhibited an excess of low generation probability.

Another study also made use of these data, one on T cells expressing NK-cell markers.

The clonotype was recovered from a woman aged 18-35 years in good health. The sample consisted of CD4+ T cells sorted from blood. This rearrangement joins TRBV6-1 to TRBJ2-3; 7 bases fit TRBD2. Here the CDR3 reads CASSPRAGSGDTQYF. The CDR3, as DNA: TGTGCCAGCAGTCCTAGAGCGGGGAGCGGAGATACGCAGTATTTT.